Each of the 11 T cell receptor beta chains below was sequenced from the same sample in a study of cytomegalovirus exposure and HLA in healthy donors. Vbeta (60) and Jbeta (13) primers were used in the PCR. The repertoire was sequenced with immunoSEQ multiplex PCR; TCRdb's copy has only in-frame clones and lacks some. The data hold around 170,000 clones, with roughly four fifths observed a single time. The specimen sequenced was PBMCs. The receptor source for this set is a young woman in good health and CMV-seronegative.

The chain joins TRBV9 to TRBJ2-5, with D uncertain. V dropped 0 bases and J dropped 2 bases, with 8 bases sitting between them. Germline V lookup: CDR1 SGDLS, CDR2 YYNGEE. The CDR3 consists of 14 residues. CDR3 protein: CASSVDGGQETQYF. The CDR3 DNA is TGTGCCAGCAGCGTAGACGGCGGTCAAGAGACCCAGTACTTC.

The chain uses TRBV28 and TRBJ1-4; 8 nucleotides agree with TRBD1. J was trimmed by 5 bases and V by 6 bases; bases with no gene match: 5. The CDR3 covers 14 residues. Germline V gene data show CDR1 as MDHEN and CDR2 as SYDVKM. The CDR3 reads CASSLQGENEKLFF. CDR3 coding DNA: TGTGCCAGCAGCTTACAGGGGGAAAATGAAAAACTGTTTTTT.

CDR3 protein: CASSELGRTGQPQHF. Written as DNA, the CDR3 is TGTGCCAGCAGTGAGCTTGGGAGAACCGGGCAGCCCCAGCATTTT. The rearrangement uses TRBV2 and TRBJ1-5; D is uncertain. Germline values: CDR1 SNHLY, CDR2 FYNNEI. The CDR3 consists of 15 residues. Deletions cut 3 bases from V and 7 bases from J, with 16 bases between.

This chain connects TRBV29-1 to TRBJ2-2, with 10 bases matching TRBD1. The CDR3 runs 17 residues. Germline V CDR1 and CDR2: SQVTM, ANQGSEA. J gave up 4 bases and V 4 bases, and 12 bases lay outside the gene matches. CDR3 DNA: TGCAGCGTTGCAGGCTTTGGGGACAGGGGTTTCACCGGGGAGCTGTTTTTT. Translation: CSVAGFGDRGFTGELFF.

The rearrangement uses TRBV6-5 and TRBJ2-7; tentatively, D is TRBD1 (6 bases). The germline V gene encodes CDR1 MNHEY and CDR2 SVGAGI. The CDR3 is made up of 14 amino acids. V lost 7 bases and J 3 bases, leaving 16 bases between the germline ends. The DNA for the CDR3 is TGTGCCAGCACCCGATCAGGGGCTTTCTACGAGCAGTACTTC. It codes for CASTRSGAFYEQYF.

The chain employs TRBV19 and TRBJ2-7; TRBD2 agrees at 7 bases. This CDR3 is 13 amino acids long. The ends lost 7 bases at V and 0 bases at J; junction bases unmatched: 3. CDR1 and CDR2 from the germline V gene are LNHDA and SQIVND (reference sequence). The CDR3 DNA follows: TGTGCCAGTAAAGCGGGAAACTCCTACGAGCAGTACTTC. This gives the protein CASKAGNSYEQYF.

This clone was observed once. The junction departs from the called germline gene at one end, perhaps through a read error. The V call is TRBV7-9, the J call TRBJ2-7, with 7 bases identical to TRBD1. This CDR3 comprises 14 residues. Germline V gene lookup returns CDR1 SEHNR and CDR2 FQNEAQ (reference sequence). CDR3 bases: TGTTCCAGCAGCCCAGACAGGGATGCCTACGAGCAGTACTTC. This gives the protein CSSSPDRDAYEQYF.

V usage is TRBV6-5 and J usage is TRBJ2-3; 7 nucleotides line up with TRBD2. The CDR3 extends over 14 amino acids. The V and J ends lost 4 bases and 3 bases, in that order; junction bases with no gene match: 4. CDR1 and CDR2 from the germline V gene are MNHEY and SVGAGI. The CDR3 protein is CASSSSSGTDTQYF. In DNA, the CDR3 is TGTGCCAGCAGTTCGAGTAGCGGGACAGATACGCAGTATTTT.

This rearrangement joins TRBV30 to TRBJ2-2; 7 nucleotides match TRBD2. The CDR3 extends over 14 amino acids. Trimming at V came to 2 bases and at J to 5 bases, leaving 5 bases not matched to a gene. The germline V gene encodes CDR1 GTSNPN and CDR2 SVGIG (reference sequence). CDR3 sequence (DNA): TGTGCCTGGAGTCCGGGACTACAAACCGGGGAGCTGTTTTTT. This codes for CAWSPGLQTGELFF.

V and J are TRBV7-8 and TRBJ2-7, with TRBD2 identical over 9 bases. V lost 5 bases and J lost 0; bases outside the gene matches: 8. This CDR3 region has 16 residues. CDR1 SGHVS and CDR2 FQNEAQ come from the germline V gene. The CDR3 is CASSQGLARFSYEQYF. The CDR3 DNA is TGTGCCAGCAGCCAAGGACTAGCGAGATTCTCCTACGAGCAGTACTTC.

The rearrangement uses TRBV9 and TRBJ2-2, with a tentative D call TRBD2 (5 bases). CDR1 and CDR2 (germline): SGDLS, YYNGEE. The CDR3 is made up of 14 amino acids. V lost 0 bases, J lost 6 bases, and 9 bases lay in between. CDR3 amino acids: CASSVGTSAGELFF. The CDR3 DNA is TGTGCCAGCAGCGTAGGGACTTCCGCCGGGGAGCTGTTTTTT. The complete variable domain, with remaining parts taken from reference TRBV9 and TRBJ2-2, reads DSGVTQTPKHLITATGQRVTLRCSPRSGDLSVYWYQQSLDQGLQFLIQYYNGEERAKGNILERFSAQQFPDLHSELNLSSLELGDSALYFCASSVGTSAGELFFGEGSRLTVL.